Below, 11 T cell receptor beta chains from the same sample are listed, as sequenced in a study of T cell responses to AZD1222 COVID-19 vaccine. The protocol was immunoSEQ multiplex PCR, while the TCRdb copy is restricted to in-frame clones and leaves out a portion. Of around 110,000 clones in the sample, 90% to 95% were seen once. Source: peripheral blood, taken on day 0 of AZD1222 vaccination. The source is an adult in good health.

This clone was picked up one time. V is TRBV3-1 (or the pseudogene TRBV3-2) and J is TRBJ2-1, with TRBD2 matching 13 bases. This CDR3 region has 17 residues. CDR1 is LGHDT and CDR2 is YNNKEL in the germline V gene (reference sequence). The V segment lost 0 bases and the J segment 7 bases; nucleotides outside the gene matches: 6. The CDR3 DNA follows: TGTGCCAGCAGCCAAGAGGGGGGACTAGCGGGATCAAATGAGCAGTTCTTC. Protein product: CASSQEGGLAGSNEQFF.

In DNA, the CDR3 is TGTGCCAGCAGAGAGACAGGGGAGTATGGCTACACCTTC. Protein product: CASRETGEYGYTF. This rearrangement joins TRBV25-1 to TRBJ1-2; 8 bases agree with TRBD1. This CDR3 region has 13 residues. V trimming: 6 bases; J trimming: 5 bases; junction bases outside the gene matches: 5. Germline CDR1 and CDR2: MGHDK and SYGVNS.

This clone was detected only once. The chain has TRBV9 and TRBJ2-5; 9 bases align to TRBD2. CDR3 size: 13 residues. V trimming: 7 bases; J trimming: 5 bases; junction bases outside the gene matches: 6. CDR1 and CDR2 from the germline V gene are SGDLS and YYNGEE. The DNA of the CDR3 is TGTGCCAGCCGCCGACTAGCGGATGAGACCCAGTACTTC. Translation gives CASRRLADETQYF.

The rearrangement joins TRBV6-5 to TRBJ1-1, with D possibly TRBD1 on 6 matching bases. The CDR3 totals 15 residues. Germline assignment: CDR1 MNHEY and CDR2 SVGAGI. The ends were cut back, 4 bases at V and 4 bases at J, with 16 bases in the middle. The CDR3 loop reads CASSLQGPLGTEAFF. DNA for the CDR3: TGTGCCAGCAGTTTACAGGGTCCCCTGGGCACTGAAGCTTTCTTT.

CDR3 DNA sequence: TGTGCCAGCAGCTTAGCGCAGGGACAGCTTAACTATGGCTACACCTTC. Protein product: CASSLAQGQLNYGYTF. This chain uses TRBV7-9 with TRBJ1-2; 7 positions agree with TRBD1. The junction had 5 bases not matched to a gene; V was cut back by 0 bases and J by 1 base. The germline gives CDR1 SEHNR, CDR2 FQNEAQ (reference sequence). This CDR3 has 16 amino acids.

The chain uses TRBV24-1 and TRBJ2-1; TRBD2 aligns across 11 bases. V lost 3 bases, J lost 8 bases, and 8 bases stayed unmatched. The CDR3 covers 16 residues. Germline V gene sequence: CDR1 KGHDR, CDR2 SFDVKD. DNA of the CDR3: TGTGCCACCAGTGATGCTAGCGGGAGGTTCATGGATGAGCAGTTCTTC. Translation gives CATSDASGRFMDEQFF.

The chain combines TRBV5-1 with TRBJ2-5; the D is unclear. The CDR3 has 13 amino acids. V was pared by 4 bases and J by 3 bases, with 10 bases between. CDR1 and CDR2 from the germline V gene are SGHRS and YFSETQ. CDR3 DNA sequence: TGCGCCAGCAGCATGCTTAGTGAAGAGACCCAGTACTTC. Protein product: CASSMLSEETQYF.

The rearrangement joins TRBV3-1 (or the pseudogene TRBV3-2) to TRBJ2-7; 7 bases are a match to TRBD2. The CDR3 loop spans 16 amino acids. CDR1 is LGHDT and CDR2 is YNNKEL in the germline V gene (reference sequence). Losses at the gene ends were 4 bases for V and 7 bases for J; bases not matched to a gene: 16. In DNA form, the CDR3 reads TGTGCCAGCAGCCCGGCCCGGGGAGGGAGGGCCGGGGAGCAGTACTTC. Protein: CASSPARGGRAGEQYF.

The V call is TRBV6-5, the J call TRBJ2-7, with D perhaps matching TRBD2 (6 bases). The CDR3 consists of 14 residues. Germline-derived CDR1 and CDR2 are MNHEY and SVGAGI. Trimming took off 8 bases at V and 1 base at J, with 15 bases between the two ends. In DNA form, the CDR3 reads TGTGCCAGCTCCTCTGGGGGGAGGTCCTACGAGCAGTACTTC. Amino acids: CASSSGGRSYEQYF.

The chain is built from TRBV5-1 and TRBJ2-7; no clear D. Germline assignment: CDR1 SGHRS and CDR2 YFSETQ. This CDR3 has 14 amino acids. Between the trimmed V and J ends, which lost 4 bases and 2 bases, there was a span of 13 bases. The CDR3 nucleotides read TGCGCCAGCAGCCAAACAACACCTACCTACGAGCAGTACTTC. Its translation is CASSQTTPTYEQYF.

The chain uses TRBV28 and TRBJ1-5; D is ambiguous. V was shortened by 4 bases and J by 0 bases, with 1 base between the two germline ends. This CDR3 has 12 amino acids. Germline CDR1 MDHEN, CDR2 SYDVKM. The chain's CDR3 is CASSYSNQPQHF. The CDR3 nucleotides read TGTGCCAGCAGTTATAGCAATCAGCCCCAGCATTTT.